The table lists the clone carrying this TCR beta chain with a count of one. V was trimmed by 4 bases and J by 5 bases, leaving 17 bases between them. The length of the CDR3 is 15 residues. Germline V lookup: CDR1 SGHTA, CDR2 FQGNSA. The data were taken from a study of blood T cell repertoires in COVID-19. Study information: T cells, B-cell-depleted T cells, or PBMCs provided the cDNA or gDNA that served as material.

Using immunoSEQ multiplex PCR, the repertoire was profiled, and TCRdb retains in-frame clones only, with some absent. The table lists about 300,000 clones, 88% of them singletons, with 6.9% in the top ten. Sequenced material: peripheral blood. The gene calls are TRBV7-2 and TRBJ1-2, with D perhaps TRBD1 (5 bases). The TCR originated in a woman younger than 45 who had recovered from COVID-19. The CDR3 is CASSYRDWAGYGYTF. The DNA of the CDR3 is TGTGCCAGCAGCTACCGGGACTGGGCTGGGTATGGCTACACCTTC.